The clone carrying this TCR beta chain has only one observation. Germline CDR1 MNHNS, CDR2 SASEGT. V was pared by 1 base and J by 5 bases, with 5 bases of the junction left unmatched. CDR3 length equals 16 residues. The method was immunoSEQ multiplex PCR; TCRdb's version includes in-frame clones alone and lacks a portion of them. The sample carries some 320,000 clones, 86% recorded once. This specimen comes from a study of Ad26.COV2.S vaccination and SARS-CoV-2 variants. Specified treatment: around 19 received Ad26.COV2.S at low or high dose, single or two shots; about 5 received placebo; per-sample allocation not given. Sample collection was performed on day 63 after the first vaccine or placebo injection. At a Boston site, the person donating was an adult of 18-55 years.

This specimen was peripheral blood, taken in a trial of Ad26.COV2.S vaccine versus placebo. The source of this sequence is a person aged 18 to 59 who received the Ad26.COV2.S COVID-19 vaccine or a placebo. The V gene is TRBV6-1, the J gene TRBJ2-5, with TRBD2 matching over 12 bases. The CDR3 DNA follows: TGTGCCAGCAGTGAAGGGCCCGGGACTAGCGGGGAGACCCAGTACTTC. Translated, it gives CASSEGPGTSGETQYF.